This entry features one T cell receptor beta chain sequence. Its recognized antigen is unknown. Base qualities are not at hand, and no much larger clone is one base apart. These data are taken from a study of beta chain features in type 1 diabetes (dated by TCRdb to the late 2010s). In terms of the full investigation: Mean age, gender distribution, total cell number and subset yield did not differ between patients and healthy donors. Across all samples, around 100 million sorted cells were examined, and cell number per subset correlated strongly with RNA yield. The study compared TCRB repertoires of sorted circulating CD4+ T cell subsets between recently diagnosed type 1 diabetes patients and matched healthy donors. Regulatory and stem cell-like memory subsets were obtained from only 8 patients and about eight healthy donors, while naive and central memory subsets were obtained from all 30 or so donors.

Each donor gave one peripheral blood draw, averaging approximately 0.11 L, which was collected into heparinised tubes. Using a panel that included CD45RO, CCR7, CD25, CD127, CD95 and CD27, naive, central memory, regulatory and stem cell-like memory CD4+ T cells were sorted on a BD FACSAria II. All sorted populations exceeded 95% purity. PBMCs were isolated right away by Lymphoprep density gradient centrifugation and were stained directly, without culture. So that batch effects would be minimized, each experiment stained and sorted samples in pairs, pairing one healthy donor with one patient. The CDR3 goes from the cysteine to the phenylalanine over 13 residues. This entry keeps only the CDR3 DNA: 39 bases, framed from base 1. V and J are trimmed by 1 base and 10 bases, and the gene matches miss 7 bases of the junction. CDR1 and CDR2, looked up from the germline V gene (reference sequence), are GTSNPN and SVGIG.

The entire amount of isolated RNA was reverse transcribed using the High Capacity cDNA Reverse Transcription Kit, so the sequenced TCRB transcripts were expressed ones. Deep immunoSEQ sequencing was applied to naive, central memory and regulatory T cell samples, giving an average of roughly 3.3 million total reads per sample. Sorted cells were lysed in RLT buffer and RNA was extracted with DNase-treated RNeasy Micro or Mini kits, depending on cell number. To prevent cross-contamination, each cell subset was processed individually, whereas patient and healthy donor samples were processed jointly. Using the immunoSEQ multiplex PCR, TCRB sequences were amplified from cDNA into 87-bp fragments spanning the CDR3 region. The amplicons were sequenced using the Illumina HiSeq platform. For the original study's pipeline: PCR bias was computationally corrected using synthetic template baselines, reads within Hamming distance 2 were collapsed, and singletons that could not be merged were discarded. Reads were aligned against IMGT so that V, D and J genes, CDR3 length and insertions or deletions at six rearrangement sites could be assigned. Within each subset, clonotype counts were normalized to the number of sorted cells before true diversity and Gini coefficients were calculated with the tcR R package. The overlap coefficient, calculated on TCRB nucleotide sequences, was used to quantify repertoire sharing. TCRdb re-hosts the immuneACCESS table, in-frame sequences only. Its copies lack some clones; in the studies checked, an unresolved V gene accounts for under half of them, and the cause for the rest is not known. V and J calls and clone size are as listed in that table; D and trimming were resolved from the DNA. In this sample the table shows a few hundred thousand clones, 27% of which occur a single time. Of the sample, approximately 4% is held by the ten largest clones.

What the research found in general, with its limitations: Shorter templates might be favored by PCR, yet because patient and control samples were amplified and corrected together, any such skew would affect both groups equally. Type 1 diabetes patients showed a moderate but significant shortening of TCRB CDR3 length in all four CD4+ subsets. At VDJ recombination sites, patients with type 1 diabetes made fewer insertions and deleted more nucleotides, a pattern implying thymic rearrangement abnormalities. The naive, central memory and regulatory TCRB repertoires appeared to resemble one another more closely among patients than among healthy donors. Only small numbers of individuals were included in the HLA sub-analyses, which left unresolved whether HLA type had any influence on TCRB rearrangement. Because cDNA rather than genomic DNA was sequenced, highly expressing activated cells could have been over-represented, although no difference in activation and CD3 levels was found between groups.

The sequence came from a man younger than 45 in good health. Material: central memory CD4+ T cells from blood. The rearrangement combines TRBV30 with TRBJ1-1; 9 bases in between match TRBD1. The CDR3 amino acid sequence is: CAWSGTGAGGAFF. The nucleotide sequence reads TGTGCCTGGAGTGGGACAGGGGCCGGGGGAGCTTTCTTT.